Here is one T cell receptor beta chain with its context. The trim removed 4 bases at V and 0 bases at J, leaving 5 bases unmatched. Per the germline V gene, CDR1 is SEHNR and CDR2 is FQNEAQ (reference sequence). The CDR3 runs 15 residues. This entry is derived from a study of cytomegalovirus exposure and HLA in healthy donors. Primers: 60 Vbeta forward and 13 Jbeta reverse. Here immunoSEQ multiplex PCR was the method, and the copy in TCRdb shows in-frame clones only, minus some. The sample holds about 150,000 clones, approximately 79% seen once. Sample: PBMCs. This clonotype was sampled from a male donor in good health and CMV-seronegative. V is TRBV7-9 and J is TRBJ1-1; 7 bases are a match to TRBD1. The CDR3 loop reads CASSSAGGLNTEAFF. CDR3 nucleotide sequence: TGTGCCAGCAGCTCCGCAGGGGGATTGAACACTGAAGCTTTCTTT. Drawing the rest from reference TRBV7-9 and TRBJ1-1, the complete variable domain is DTGVSQNPRHKITKRGQNVTFRCDPISEHNRLYWYRQTLGQGPEFLTYFQNEAQLEKSRLLSDRFSAERPKGSFSTLEIQRTEQGDSAMYLCASSSAGGLNTEAFFGQGTRLTVV.